This is a list of T cell receptor beta chains from one sample in a study of vaccination effects on CD4 cells after COVID-19. Repertoires were generated with immunoSEQ multiplex PCR, while TCRdb's copy carries only in-frame clones and drops some. The sample carries 65,000 to 70,000 clones, less than 80% recorded once. Their antigens remain unidentified. The material was CD4+ T cells from PBMCs cultured with HCoV-OC43 spike peptides, obtained after COVID-19 vaccination. The receptors shown here come from a human donor who received a COVID-19 vaccine. Both conserved end residues are part of each CDR3. D genes are given only for firm matches. Clone size is stated in some rows and not others, as once, few, many or a class when expanded.

TRBV18	few	TRBJ1-1	TRBD1	CASSPPGRGSTEAFF	TGTGCCAGCTCACCACCGGGCAGGGGGTCGACTGAAGCTTTCTTT
TRBV6-5	-	TRBJ1-5	-	CASSYSRPRDQPQHF	TGTGCCAGCAGTTACTCGAGGCCTAGGGATCAGCCCCAGCATTTT
TRBV6-5	-	TRBJ2-4	-	CASSPQGGWNIQYF	TGTGCCAGCAGTCCACAGGGAGGATGGAACATTCAGTACTTC
TRBV3-1/TRBV3-2	-	TRBJ1-1	TRBD1	CASSQDRGQAPEAFF	TGTGCCAGCAGCCAAGATAGGGGACAGGCACCTGAAGCTTTCTTT
TRBV2	-	TRBJ1-6	-	CASSVHSLNSPLHF	TGTGCCAGCAGTGTTCACAGCCTAAATTCACCCCTCCACTTT
TRBV6-6	-	TRBJ2-5	-	CASSTRGETQYF	TGTGCCAGCAGCACCCGGGGGGAGACCCAGTACTTC
TRBV19	-	TRBJ1-5	TRBD1	CASSIRGQGAMGQPQHF	TGTGCCAGTAGTATAAGAGGGCAGGGGGCGATGGGTCAGCCCCAGCATTTT
TRBV30	-	TRBJ1-2	TRBD1	CACTAWTGNYGYTF	TGTGCCTGTACAGCTTGGACAGGGAACTATGGCTACACCTTC
TRBV18	-	TRBJ2-1	-	CASSPGRDNEQFF	TGTGCCAGCTCACCGGGACGGGACAATGAGCAGTTCTTC
TRBV7-6	-	TRBJ2-2	TRBD2	CASSVELAGAGGELFF	TGTGCCAGCAGCGTCGAACTAGCGGGGGCCGGCGGGGAGCTGTTTTTT
TRBV6-5	-	TRBJ1-6	-	CASSYGAPSVNSPLHF	TGTGCCAGCAGTTACGGAGCACCGTCCGTTAATTCACCCCTCCACTTT
TRBV7-9	few	TRBJ2-3	-	CASSGTVLRGRNTQYF	TGTGCCAGCAGCGGGACGGTTCTTCGAGGGAGGAATACGCAGTATTTT
TRBV2	-	TRBJ2-1	-	CASSIQPLYNEQFF	TGTGCCAGCAGTATTCAACCTCTCTACAATGAGCAGTTCTTC
TRBV18	-	TRBJ2-3	-	CASSLSASTDTQYF	TGTGCCAGCTCCCTCAGTGCTAGCACAGATACGCAGTATTTT
TRBV9	-	TRBJ1-2	-	CASSVDGQSYGYTF	TGTGCCAGCAGCGTAGATGGGCAGAGCTATGGCTACACCTTC
TRBV7-9	-	TRBJ1-4	TRBD1	CASSLYRDRRTNEKLFF	TGTGCCAGCAGCTTATACCGGGACAGGAGAACTAATGAAAAACTGTTTTTT
TRBV5-4	-	TRBJ2-1	TRBD2	CASSLGVAGGHYNEQFF	TGTGCCAGCAGCCTGGGGGTAGCGGGGGGGCACTACAATGAGCAGTTCTTC
TRBV7-2	-	TRBJ1-4	TRBD1	CASSFRGHISNEKLFF	TGTGCCAGCAGCTTTAGGGGGCATATTTCTAATGAAAAACTGTTTTTT
TRBV5-5	-	TRBJ2-5	TRBD2	CASSLVRGGQETQYF	TGTGCCAGCAGCTTGGTGCGGGGGGGCCAAGAGACCCAGTACTTC
TRBV7-9	once	TRBJ2-2	-	CASSLGGNTGELFF	TGTGCCAGCAGCCTGGGAGGGAACACCGGGGAGCTGTTTTTT
TRBV5-4	few	TRBJ1-1	TRBD1	CASRPRGRGNTEAFF	TGTGCCAGCAGGCCCAGGGGGCGAGGGAACACTGAAGCTTTCTTT
TRBV2	-	TRBJ1-1	-	CASRGQLNTEAFF	TGTGCCAGCAGAGGACAGCTGAACACTGAAGCTTTCTTT
TRBV24-1	-	TRBJ2-3	-	CATSGRASTDTQYF	TGTGCCACCAGTGGGAGGGCGAGCACAGATACGCAGTATTTT
TRBV5-4	-	TRBJ2-3	-	CASSLVSTDTQYF	TGTGCCAGCAGCTTGGTGAGCACAGATACGCAGTATTTT
TRBV3-1/TRBV3-2	-	TRBJ1-1	-	CASGQGQGNTEAFF	TGTGCCAGCGGTCAGGGCCAGGGGAACACTGAAGCTTTCTTT
TRBV29-1	-	TRBJ2-5	-	CSVRQGVETQYF	TGCAGCGTTAGGCAGGGCGTAGAGACCCAGTACTTC
TRBV3-1/TRBV3-2	-	TRBJ2-1	TRBD2	CASSLFSGGKFNEQFF	TGTGCCAGCAGCTTATTTAGCGGGGGGAAGTTCAATGAGCAGTTCTTC
TRBV2	-	TRBJ1-1	-	CASSEGGLLNTEAFF	TGTGCCAGCAGTGAAGGAGGGCTCTTAAACACTGAAGCTTTCTTT
TRBV6-6	-	TRBJ1-2	-	CASSSLGGRSYGYTF	TGTGCCAGCAGTTCCCTCGGGGGGCGCAGCTATGGCTACACCTTC
TRBV12-3/TRBV12-4	-	TRBJ2-5	-	CASSLSFGTQYF	TGTGCCAGCAGCCTAAGTTTCGGGACCCAGTACTTC
TRBV4-1	-	TRBJ2-2	-	CASSRGWDPTNTGELFF	TGCGCCAGCAGCCGCGGTTGGGACCCCACGAACACCGGGGAGCTGTTTTTT
TRBV3-1/TRBV3-2	-	TRBJ2-3	TRBD1	CASSQEGQGATDTQYF	TGTGCCAGCAGCCAAGAGGGACAGGGGGCAACAGATACGCAGTATTTT
TRBV6-6	-	TRBJ1-3	-	CASSQSHASGNTIYF	TGTGCCAGCAGTCAATCGCATGCTTCTGGAAACACCATATATTTT
TRBV12-3/TRBV12-4	-	TRBJ1-2	-	CASSPGGGYTF	TGTGCCAGCAGTCCTGGGGGCGGCTACACCTTC
TRBV5-1	-	TRBJ1-2	TRBD1	CASSPDRAYGYTF	TGCGCCAGCAGCCCAGACAGGGCCTATGGCTACACCTTC
TRBV6-4	-	TRBJ1-1	TRBD1	CASSDLSLSGTGIVDTEAFF	TGTGCCAGCAGTGACTTGAGCTTATCCGGGACAGGGATCGTAGATACTGAAGCTTTCTTT
TRBV7-6	-	TRBJ1-4	-	CASSVRQVATNEKLFF	TGTGCCAGCAGCGTAAGACAGGTTGCAACTAATGAAAAACTGTTTTTT
TRBV19	few	TRBJ2-1	TRBD2	CASSFPSGGASYNEQFF	TGTGCCAGTAGTTTTCCTAGCGGGGGGGCTTCATACAATGAGCAGTTCTTC
TRBV2	once	TRBJ2-3	TRBD1	CASSPTTGPDTQYF	TGTGCCAGCAGTCCTACGACAGGGCCAGATACGCAGTATTTT
TRBV15	few	TRBJ1-2	TRBD1	CATSSHRTGDGYTF	TGTGCCACCAGCAGCCACCGGACAGGGGATGGCTACACCTTC
TRBV6-6	-	TRBJ1-2	-	CASRVQTRVYGYTF	TGTGCCAGCAGGGTACAGACCCGGGTCTATGGCTACACCTTC
TRBV9	-	TRBJ2-5	TRBD2	CASSAGGTSIQETQYF	TGTGCCAGCAGCGCAGGCGGGACTAGCATCCAAGAGACCCAGTACTTC
TRBV19	-	TRBJ2-1	-	CASSIGTGQAGRTEFF	TGTGCCAGTAGTATTGGTACGGGGCAGGCAGGGCGAACTGAGTTCTTC
TRBV18	once	TRBJ2-5	-	CASSRSAGFGETQYF	TGTGCCAGCTCACGCTCCGCGGGATTCGGGGAGACCCAGTACTTC
TRBV5-1	-	TRBJ2-2	-	CASSPTAGATGELFF	TGCGCCAGCAGCCCCACGGCGGGGGCGACCGGGGAGCTGTTTTTT